Shown below are 19 T cell receptor beta chains from a single sample sequenced in a study of memory CD4+ T cells and cytomegalovirus serostatus. Single viable CD3+CD4+CD8-CD45RO+ cells were sorted as the memory CD4+ T cells. Sequencing was performed with immunoSEQ multiplex PCR; in TCRdb, only in-frame clones are kept and a portion is missing. The sample holds 50,000 or so clones, 65% to 85% seen once. Material: memory CD4+ T cells from blood. All receptors derive from an adult in good health and CMV-seronegative.

This clone came up a few times. The chain recombines TRBV2 with TRBJ1-2; TRBD1 is a possible D gene (6 bases). From germline, CDR1 is SNHLY and CDR2 FYNNEI. Deletions cut 4 bases from V and 2 bases from J, with 11 bases between. CDR3 length equals 14 residues. The CDR3 spells CASSASTGNYGYTF. The CDR3 DNA is TGTGCCAGCAGTGCCAGTACAGGGAACTATGGCTACACCTTC.

The chain joins TRBV7-8 to TRBJ2-7; 10 nucleotides line up with TRBD1. The V and J ends lost 5 bases and 3 bases, in that order; junction bases with no gene match: 10. Germline values: CDR1 SGHVS, CDR2 FQNEAQ. This CDR3 region has 16 residues. CDR3 loop: CASSKRGGTGDYEQYF. CDR3 bases: TGTGCCAGCAGCAAAAGAGGAGGGACAGGGGACTACGAGCAGTACTTC.

This clone was seen just once. The chain employs TRBV27 and TRBJ1-4, with 7 bases matching TRBD1. Per germline, CDR1 MNHEY and CDR2 SMNVEV (reference sequence). The CDR3 contains 15 residues. Germline trimming cut 8 bases from V and 2 bases from J; bases unmatched to any gene: 8. The CDR3 region has the DNA TGTGCCAGCGGCAACAGGGGTGCCACTAATGAAAAACTGTTTTTT. Protein sequence: CASGNRGATNEKLFF.

The chain couples TRBV28 to TRBJ1-2; the D gene is possibly TRBD1 (5 bases). V was trimmed by 2 bases and J by 5 bases, leaving 9 bases between them. The CDR3 spans 13 residues. The V gene's germline CDR1 is MDHEN and CDR2 SYDVKM. CDR3 in amino acids: CASSLRGGYGYTF. In DNA, the CDR3 is TGTGCCAGCAGTTTACGGGGGGGATATGGCTACACCTTC.

This clone rates as medium-sized (0.01 to 0.1%). The CDR3 spells CASGTSTNYGYTF. In nucleotides, the CDR3 is TGTGCCAGCGGCACCTCTACTAACTATGGCTACACCTTC. V gene TRBV6-6 combines with J gene TRBJ1-2, with D hard to call. V shed 8 bases and J shed 0 bases, with 10 bases lying between them. The CDR3 loop spans 13 amino acids. Germline V gene lookup returns CDR1 MNHNY and CDR2 SVGAGI (reference sequence).

The chain employs TRBV2 and TRBJ2-1, with a possible D match to TRBD2 (6 bases). This CDR3 has 15 residues. CDR1 is SNHLY and CDR2 is FYNNEI in the germline V gene. The ends were cut back, 7 bases at V and 0 bases at J, with 13 bases in the middle. The CDR3: CASIAERSSYNEQFF. For the CDR3, the DNA is TGTGCCAGCATAGCGGAAAGGAGCTCCTACAATGAGCAGTTCTTC.

V and J are TRBV5-1 and TRBJ2-5; the D gene is possibly TRBD2 (6 bases). The V and J ends lost 7 bases and 0 bases respectively, with 16 bases between them. Germline V gene lookup returns CDR1 SGHRS and CDR2 YFSETQ. CDR3 length equals 15 residues. CDR3 DNA sequence: TGCGCCAGCCAAGCGGCGGGGCGATACCAAGAGACCCAGTACTTC. Protein sequence: CASQAAGRYQETQYF.

The chain employs TRBV7-2 and TRBJ1-1, with 7 bases identical to TRBD1. Looked up from germline, CDR1 is SGHTA and CDR2 is FQGNSA. The V gene end was trimmed by 5 bases and the J gene end by 1 base; junction bases not matched to a gene: 1. The CDR3 consists of 13 residues. The CDR3, as DNA: TGTGCCAGCAGCCACAGGGGGAACACTGAAGCTTTCTTT. Translated: CASSHRGNTEAFF. The complete variable domain, with remaining parts taken from reference TRBV7-2 and TRBJ1-1, reads GAGVSQSPSNKVTEKGKDVELRCDPISGHTALYWYRQSLGQGLEFLIYFQGNSAPDKSGLPSDRFSAERTGGSVSTLTIQRTQQEDSAVYLCASSHRGNTEAFFGQGTRLTVV.

The rearrangement joins TRBV19 to TRBJ2-1, with TRBD2 matching 11 bases. Germline lookup yields CDR1 LNHDA and CDR2 SQIVND (reference sequence). CDR3 length: 16 amino acids. Trimming took 3 bases from V and 2 from J; bases not matched to a gene: 3. The CDR3 loop reads CASSINSGGAYNEQFF. As DNA, the CDR3 is TGTGCCAGTAGTATTAATAGCGGGGGGGCCTACAATGAGCAGTTCTTC.

This sequence joins TRBV19 and TRBJ1-2; TRBD1 is a possible D gene (6 bases). This CDR3 has 15 amino acids. The ends were cut back, 6 bases at V and 4 bases at J, with 18 bases in the middle. Germline CDR1 reads LNHDA; CDR2 reads SQIVND (reference sequence). CDR3 sequence: CASSLGTGQSYGYTF. CDR3 in DNA: TGTGCCAGTAGCCTCGGTACAGGGCAGTCCTATGGCTACACCTTC.

The chain uses TRBV19 and TRBJ2-5; no firm D call. Deletions cut 4 bases from V and 5 bases from J, with 8 bases between. CDR3 size: 12 residues. Looked up from germline, CDR1 is LNHDA and CDR2 is SQIVND (reference sequence). The CDR3 DNA is TGTGCCAGTAGTAGACTGGGGGAGACCCAGTACTTC. It encodes CASSRLGETQYF. Together with reference TRBV19 and TRBJ2-5, the CDR3 gives the full variable domain: DGGITQSPKYLFRKEGQNVTLSCEQNLNHDAMYWYRQDPGQGLRLIYYSQIVNDFQKGDIAEGYSVSREKKESFPLTVTSAQKNPTAFYLCASSRLGETQYFGPGTRLLVL.

The J gene is TRBJ2-3, the V gene TRBV5-6; D is unclear. This CDR3 is built from 13 residues. Germline-derived CDR1 and CDR2 are SGHDT and YYEEEE. V shed 7 bases and J shed 5 bases, with 14 bases lying between them. CDR3 sequence: CASYKQVGDTQYF. The CDR3 nucleotides are TGTGCCAGCTATAAGCAGGTAGGAGATACGCAGTATTTT.

This clone has a single count. The rearrangement joins TRBV5-1 to TRBJ1-6, with TRBD1 matching over 7 bases. V lost 0 bases to trimming and J lost 8 bases; unmatched junction nucleotides: 5. This CDR3 is 15 amino acids long. Looked up from germline, CDR1 is SGHRS and CDR2 is YFSETQ. CDR3 nucleotides: TGCGCCAGCAGCTTGGCCCAGGGGGGGGATTCACCCCTCCACTTT. This gives the protein CASSLAQGGDSPLHF.

The chain links TRBV10-3 to TRBJ2-5; unclear D gene. The CDR3 is made up of 12 amino acids. Trimming removed 3 bases from V and 2 bases from J, with 4 bases in between. CDR1 and CDR2 (germline): ENHRY, SYGVKD. CDR3 sequence (DNA): TGTGCCATCAGTGATCCACAAGAGACCCAGTACTTC. Protein product: CAISDPQETQYF.

This clone has a single count. The chain carries TRBV29-1 and TRBJ1-2, with D perhaps TRBD1 (5 bases). CDR3 length: 13 amino acids. Germline assignment: CDR1 SQVTM and CDR2 ANQGSEA. Trimming removed 1 base at V and 6 bases at J, with 12 bases between. The CDR3 nucleotides read TGCAGCGTTGAAGGTACAGGAATCGATGGCTACACCTTC. It translates to CSVEGTGIDGYTF.

The chain joins TRBV19 to TRBJ2-6; no definite D call. This CDR3 spans 15 amino acids. V lost 4 bases to trimming and J lost 0 bases, with 7 bases between them. Germline values: CDR1 LNHDA, CDR2 SQIVND (reference sequence). The CDR3 protein is CASSTGASGANVLTF. The CDR3 coding sequence is TGTGCCAGTAGTACCGGAGCCTCTGGGGCCAACGTCCTGACTTTC.

The chain carries TRBV2 and TRBJ1-1; tentative D call: TRBD1 (5 bases). The germline V gene encodes CDR1 SNHLY and CDR2 FYNNEI. V was trimmed by 5 bases and J by 1 base, leaving 14 bases between them. The CDR3 spans 15 residues. CDR3 nucleotides: TGTGCCAGCAGTCAAAATCGACAGTCGAACACTGAAGCTTTCTTT. This encodes CASSQNRQSNTEAFF.

The CDR3 DNA sequence: TGTGCCAGCAGTGACAGGGCGGGGGGGAGCGGGGAGCTGTTTTTT. Translating gives CASSDRAGGSGELFF. The chain employs TRBV6-1 and TRBJ2-2; TRBD2 matches 9 bases. Germline CDR1 is MNHNS and CDR2 is SASEGT. V lost 3 bases to trimming and J lost 7 bases; unmatched junction nucleotides: 6. This CDR3 spans 15 amino acids.

There are a few counts of this clone. The CDR3 reads CASSQGLEETQYF. The DNA for the CDR3 is TGTGCCAGCAGCCAAGGACTTGAAGAGACCCAGTACTTC. The chain uses TRBV4-2 and TRBJ2-5; no clear D gene. Germline V gene sequence: CDR1 LGHNA, CDR2 YNFKEQ. Trimming took off 1 base at V and 3 bases at J, with 6 bases between the two ends. The CDR3 extends over 13 amino acids.